The 13 T cell receptor beta chains given below trace back to one sample, sequenced in a study of T cell changes during pregnancy in multiple sclerosis. Here immunoSEQ multiplex PCR was the method, and the copy in TCRdb shows in-frame clones only, minus some. In the table there are some 87,000 clones, 85% to 95% of which are singletons. This specimen was peripheral blood, taken in the first trimester of pregnancy. The receptors here all came from a female donor with multiple sclerosis, enrolled in a pregnancy study.

The J gene is TRBJ1-1, the V gene TRBV7-2; TRBD1 might be the D (6 bases). Germline CDR1 is SGHTA and CDR2 is FQGNSA. The CDR3 sequence is 15 residues long. Trimming removed 2 bases from V and 3 bases from J, with 13 bases in between. The CDR3, as DNA: TGTGCCAGCAGCTTACAGACAGGACGGGACACTGAAGCTTTCTTT. Its translation: CASSLQTGRDTEAFF.

The rearrangement links TRBV18 to TRBJ2-7, with 11 nucleotides matching TRBD2. There are 16 residues in the CDR3. The ends lost 3 bases at V and 6 bases at J; junction bases unmatched: 10. CDR1 KGHSH and CDR2 LQKENI come from the germline V gene. CDR3 amino acids: CASSPVGTSGRGEQYF. As DNA, the CDR3 is TGTGCCAGCTCACCCGTGGGGACTAGCGGACGGGGCGAGCAGTACTTC.

This chain connects TRBV7-9 to TRBJ2-7; D possibly corresponds to TRBD2 (5 bases). Trimming cost V 0 bases and J 6 bases, with 6 bases left between them. The CDR3 extends over 12 amino acids. Germline assignment: CDR1 SEHNR and CDR2 FQNEAQ (reference sequence). The CDR3, as DNA: TGTGCCAGCAGCTTAGCGGGGAGCGAGCAGTACTTC. This translates into CASSLAGSEQYF.

The V gene is TRBV28, the J gene TRBJ2-7; 7 nucleotides line up with TRBD1. Per the germline V gene, CDR1 is MDHEN and CDR2 is SYDVKM. CDR3 length: 13 residues. The J segment lost 6 bases and the V segment lost 3 bases, leaving 5 bases of the junction unmatched. CDR3 sequence: CASSFDRAPEQYF. In DNA, the CDR3 is TGTGCCAGCAGTTTTGACAGGGCCCCCGAGCAGTACTTC.

The gene calls are TRBV28 and TRBJ1-2, with 8 bases identical to TRBD1. Germline CDR1 is MDHEN and CDR2 is SYDVKM. V was clipped by 2 bases and J by 4 bases; unmatched bases: 6. The CDR3 contains 15 residues. CDR3 region: CASSLQVGQVYGYTF. In nucleotides, the CDR3 is TGTGCCAGCAGTTTACAGGTGGGACAGGTCTATGGCTACACCTTC.

This clone appeared a single time. The chain recombines TRBV19 with TRBJ2-1; 9 bases map to TRBD2. This CDR3 region has 17 residues. Trimming removed 4 bases from V and 6 bases from J; junction bases left unmatched: 13. CDR1 is LNHDA and CDR2 is SQIVND in the germline V gene (reference sequence). CDR3 amino acids: CASSTLSLAGGSNEQFF. CDR3 coding DNA: TGTGCCAGTAGTACCCTAAGCTTGGCGGGAGGGTCCAATGAGCAGTTCTTC.

CDR3 region: CASSQDWRDRELETQYF. In DNA form, the CDR3 reads TGCGCCAGCAGCCAAGATTGGCGGGACAGGGAGTTGGAGACCCAGTACTTC. The chain couples TRBV4-1 to TRBJ2-5; 9 positions match TRBD1. After removal of 0 bases from V and 5 bases from J, the junction contained 10 bases not matched to a gene. From germline, CDR1 is MGHRA and CDR2 YSYEKL. The CDR3 runs 17 residues.

The chain uses TRBV5-6 and TRBJ2-5; D unresolved. The V end lost 1 base, the J end lost 6 bases, and 13 bases lay between the germline ends. This CDR3 region has 14 residues. Germline V gene lookup returns CDR1 SGHDT and CDR2 YYEEEE. The CDR3 loop is CASSLLSPPKTQYF. The CDR3, as DNA: TGTGCCAGCAGCTTGTTAAGCCCGCCGAAGACCCAGTACTTC.

This chain uses TRBV11-2 with TRBJ2-1, with TRBD2 matching 14 bases. The J segment lost 7 bases and the V segment lost 6 bases, leaving 8 bases of the junction unmatched. The CDR3 extends over 16 amino acids. Germline V gives CDR1 SGHAT, CDR2 FQNNGV. The CDR3 here is CASSRRLAGGPNEQFF. The CDR3 DNA reads TGTGCCAGCAGTCGAAGACTAGCGGGAGGGCCGAATGAGCAGTTCTTC.

This chain connects TRBV4-1 to TRBJ2-3, with 9 bases lining up with TRBD2. J was trimmed by 0 bases and V by 3 bases; bases with no gene match: 7. Germline V CDR1 and CDR2: MGHRA, YSYEKL. This CDR3 region has 17 residues. This CDR3 is CASSQTLAGSSTDTQYF. CDR3 DNA sequence: TGCGCCAGCAGCCAGACCCTAGCGGGATCTAGCACAGATACGCAGTATTTT.

The chain uses TRBV5-4 and TRBJ2-7; 9 bases align to TRBD1. The CDR3 consists of 15 residues. CDR1 is SGHNT, CDR2 YYREEE, per germline (reference sequence). V dropped 4 bases and J dropped 6; count of bases not matched to a gene: 11. CDR3 coding DNA: TGTGCCAGCAGCGCTTCCGGGACAGGGTTTGGCGAGCAGTACTTC. Amino acid sequence: CASSASGTGFGEQYF.

The V and J genes are TRBV15 and TRBJ1-5; 8 bases line up with TRBD1. Per the germline V gene, CDR1 is LNHNV and CDR2 is YYDKDF (reference sequence). The CDR3 length is 15 residues. The trim removed 1 base at V and 5 bases at J, leaving 4 bases unmatched. DNA of the CDR3: TGTGCCACCAGCAGAGTGGACAGGGCCTATCAGCCCCAGCATTTT. Encoded protein: CATSRVDRAYQPQHF.

CDR3 region: CASSEAFNYPPYGYTF. CDR3 nucleotides: TGTGCCAGCAGTGAAGCTTTTAACTATCCCCCCTATGGCTACACCTTC. This chain joins TRBV2 and TRBJ1-2; no definite D call. V gave up 0 bases and J gave up 4 bases, with 15 bases separating them. The CDR3 totals 16 residues. CDR1 is SNHLY and CDR2 is FYNNEI in the germline V gene. The full variable domain, its missing parts supplied by reference TRBV2 and TRBJ1-2, is EPEVTQTPSHQVTQMGQEVILRCVPISNHLYFYWYRQILGQKVEFLVSFYNNEISEKSEIFDDQFSVERPDGSNFTLKIRSTKLEDSAMYFCASSEAFNYPPYGYTFGSGTRLTVV.